This is a list of T cell receptor beta chains from one sample in a study of PD-L1 blockade in urothelial cancer. Sequenced by immunoSEQ multiplex PCR; TCRdb stores in-frame clones only, minus some. The table has tens of thousands of clones, around 91% seen once. The material was PBMCs, obtained around atezolizumab (anti-PD-L1) treatment. The source of these receptors is a man aged 55 to 70 with urothelial cancer. CDR3s leave out the opening cysteine and the closing phenylalanine or tryptophan. Fields, in order: clone size, J gene, V gene, CDR3 protein. Some rows mark clone size as missing; the rest say once, few, many or name a class of expanded clone.

abundance: NA
j_gene: TRBJ2-1
v_gene: TRBV5-6
CDR3aa: ASSSYLLGQGANEQF

abundance: NA
j_gene: TRBJ2-2
v_gene: TRBV7-9
CDR3aa: ASSLASLAGTGELF

abundance: NA
j_gene: TRBJ1-2
v_gene: TRBV5-1
CDR3aa: ASSKTTGENYGYT

abundance: NA
j_gene: TRBJ2-3
v_gene: TRBV7-3
CDR3aa: ASSLRGLINTQY

abundance: NA
j_gene: TRBJ1-4
v_gene: TRBV7-8
CDR3aa: ASSARRGANEKLF

abundance: NA
j_gene: TRBJ2-5
v_gene: TRBV5-1
CDR3aa: ASSLGSGGQETQY

abundance: NA
j_gene: TRBJ2-1
v_gene: TRBV5-1
CDR3aa: ASSSRSAGNEQF

abundance: once
j_gene: TRBJ2-5
v_gene: TRBV9
CDR3aa: ASSVSPGVQETQY

abundance: NA
j_gene: TRBJ2-2
v_gene: TRBV7-6
CDR3aa: ASSPGSGVTGGTTGELF

abundance: few
j_gene: TRBJ1-2
v_gene: TRBV19
CDR3aa: ASTAGYGYT

abundance: NA
j_gene: TRBJ1-4
v_gene: TRBV5-1
CDR3aa: ASSLGQGNEKLF

abundance: NA
j_gene: TRBJ2-1
v_gene: TRBV5-5
CDR3aa: ASSLLNNEQF

abundance: NA
j_gene: NA
v_gene: TRBV13
CDR3aa: ASSQTLPSYEQY

abundance: few
j_gene: TRBJ1-1
v_gene: TRBV11-2
CDR3aa: ASRGTGFSNTEAF

abundance: NA
j_gene: TRBJ1-6
v_gene: TRBV2
CDR3aa: ARSTGLGSPLH

abundance: NA
j_gene: TRBJ2-7
v_gene: TRBV18
CDR3aa: ASSPDSGGPAYEQY

abundance: NA
j_gene: TRBJ2-3
v_gene: TRBV5-5
CDR3aa: ASSSPRGLTDTQY

abundance: NA
j_gene: TRBJ2-5
v_gene: TRBV19
CDR3aa: ASSIGVGGAETQY

abundance: NA
j_gene: TRBJ1-2
v_gene: TRBV5-1
CDR3aa: ASSSEQGHPNGYT

abundance: NA
j_gene: TRBJ2-1
v_gene: TRBV19
CDR3aa: ASHSKGASGIGEQF

abundance: NA
j_gene: TRBJ2-7
v_gene: TRBV21-1
CDR3aa: ASSKEGKGFGYEQY

abundance: NA
j_gene: TRBJ2-5
v_gene: TRBV11-2
CDR3aa: ASSLAPEGRTQY

abundance: NA
j_gene: TRBJ2-5
v_gene: TRBV5-1
CDR3aa: ASSIGSGYETQY

abundance: NA
j_gene: TRBJ2-2
v_gene: TRBV28
CDR3aa: ASSGRPGELF

abundance: NA
j_gene: TRBJ2-1
v_gene: TRBV6-1
CDR3aa: ASSEGTSSSYNEQF

abundance: NA
j_gene: TRBJ2-5
v_gene: TRBV2
CDR3aa: ASSGQGRRETQY

abundance: once
j_gene: TRBJ2-4
v_gene: TRBV7-2
CDR3aa: ASSWGGREKNIQY

abundance: once
j_gene: TRBJ2-3
v_gene: TRBV2
CDR3aa: ASSNGLAGGADTQY

abundance: NA
j_gene: TRBJ2-1
v_gene: TRBV28
CDR3aa: ASSHGRAAYNEQF

abundance: once
j_gene: TRBJ2-2
v_gene: TRBV11-3
CDR3aa: ASSSYLHTGELF

abundance: NA
j_gene: TRBJ1-2
v_gene: TRBV4-1
CDR3aa: ASSQDPIRQGPYYGYT

abundance: NA
j_gene: TRBJ1-2
v_gene: TRBV6-5
CDR3aa: ASSSGVREIYT

abundance: NA
j_gene: TRBJ2-3
v_gene: TRBV5-6
CDR3aa: ASSLGSSDTQY

abundance: NA
j_gene: TRBJ2-1
v_gene: TRBV11-2
CDR3aa: ASSLYGSHRDSFYNEQF

abundance: NA
j_gene: TRBJ2-1
v_gene: TRBV10-3
CDR3aa: ATRGGGAGESYNEQF

abundance: NA
j_gene: TRBJ2-7
v_gene: TRBV10-1
CDR3aa: ASSEGTTSYEQY

abundance: NA
j_gene: TRBJ1-4
v_gene: TRBV2
CDR3aa: ASNQIQGKGNEKLF

abundance: NA
j_gene: TRBJ1-5
v_gene: TRBV28
CDR3aa: ASRQGQQPQH

abundance: NA
j_gene: TRBJ1-1
v_gene: TRBV5-4
CDR3aa: ASSPLRTGAGTEAF

abundance: NA
j_gene: TRBJ2-6
v_gene: TRBV7-9
CDR3aa: ASSLARGSGANVLT

abundance: NA
j_gene: TRBJ2-7
v_gene: TRBV15
CDR3aa: ATSRQGGYEQY

abundance: NA
j_gene: TRBJ2-2
v_gene: TRBV4-3
CDR3aa: ASSQPPQGTYTGELF

abundance: NA
j_gene: TRBJ2-2
v_gene: TRBV7-3
CDR3aa: ASSLHAGADTGELF

abundance: NA
j_gene: TRBJ1-1
v_gene: TRBV6-1
CDR3aa: ASTWAGADTEAF

abundance: NA
j_gene: TRBJ2-5
v_gene: TRBV21-1
CDR3aa: ASSKGRGEIGETQY

abundance: NA
j_gene: TRBJ1-2
v_gene: TRBV7-9
CDR3aa: ASSFTTSNYGYT

abundance: once
j_gene: TRBJ1-5
v_gene: TRBV7-2
CDR3aa: ASSLGQRQPQH

abundance: NA
j_gene: TRBJ2-7
v_gene: TRBV5-4
CDR3aa: ASSLSVDSYEQY

abundance: NA
j_gene: TRBJ2-7
v_gene: TRBV9
CDR3aa: ASSPTSGYEQY

abundance: NA
j_gene: TRBJ2-1
v_gene: TRBV5-1
CDR3aa: ASSQLPLRVYNEQF

abundance: NA
j_gene: TRBJ1-1
v_gene: TRBV6-6
CDR3aa: AGSYSETGGKAF

abundance: NA
j_gene: TRBJ2-5
v_gene: TRBV28
CDR3aa: ASSLIQGEGETQY

abundance: NA
j_gene: TRBJ1-5
v_gene: TRBV4-2
CDR3aa: ASSRTPPGTGDLYSNQPQH

abundance: NA
j_gene: TRBJ2-3
v_gene: TRBV19
CDR3aa: ASSITGTGEVTQY

abundance: few
j_gene: TRBJ1-3
v_gene: TRBV7-8
CDR3aa: ASSLGRAGVGNTIY